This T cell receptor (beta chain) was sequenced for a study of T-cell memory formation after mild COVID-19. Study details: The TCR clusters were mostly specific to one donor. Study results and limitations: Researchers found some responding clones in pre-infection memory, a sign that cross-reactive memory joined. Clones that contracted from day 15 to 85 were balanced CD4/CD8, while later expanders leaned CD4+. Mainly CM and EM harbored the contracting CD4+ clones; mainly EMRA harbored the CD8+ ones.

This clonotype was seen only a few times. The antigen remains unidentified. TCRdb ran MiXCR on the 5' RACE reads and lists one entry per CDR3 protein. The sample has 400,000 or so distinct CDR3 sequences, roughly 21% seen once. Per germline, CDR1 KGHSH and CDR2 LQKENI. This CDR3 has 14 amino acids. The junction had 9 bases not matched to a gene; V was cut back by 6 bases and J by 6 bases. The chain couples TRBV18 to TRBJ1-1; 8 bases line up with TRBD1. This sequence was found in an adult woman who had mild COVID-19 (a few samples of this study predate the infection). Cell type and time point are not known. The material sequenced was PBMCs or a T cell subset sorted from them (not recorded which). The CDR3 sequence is CASSLPGGAPEAFF. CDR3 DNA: TGTGCCAGCTCCCTCCCAGGGGGCGCACCTGAAGCTTTCTTT.